The rows below give T cell receptor beta chains drawn from one sample of a study of blood T cell repertoires in COVID-19. The assay was immunoSEQ multiplex PCR, and TCRdb's table has in-frame clones only and misses some. The sample lists over 45,000 clones, over 70% occurring once. Specimen: peripheral blood. The receptors come from a man between 65 and 80 years old with acute or convalescent COVID-19. The CDR3 runs from the conserved cysteine through the conserved F or W. The order of the fields is V gene, J gene, clone size, D gene, CDR3 protein. A D gene is named only where the DNA matches it firmly. Size values are once, few and many counts, or a class for expanded clones, and some rows have none.

v_gene: TRBV6-4; j_gene: TRBJ2-7; abundance: NA; d_gene: TRBD1; CDR3aa: CASSVRTTGANYEQYF
v_gene: TRBV11-2; j_gene: TRBJ1-2; abundance: once; d_gene: NA; CDR3aa: CASSPGAGYTF
v_gene: TRBV3-1/TRBV3-2; j_gene: TRBJ1-1; abundance: few; d_gene: TRBD1; CDR3aa: CASSQGTGEGPEAFF
v_gene: TRBV3-1/TRBV3-2; j_gene: TRBJ2-3; abundance: NA; d_gene: TRBD2; CDR3aa: CASSSRTSGDTQYF
v_gene: TRBV19; j_gene: TRBJ1-1; abundance: NA; d_gene: NA; CDR3aa: CASSISGETEAFF
v_gene: TRBV3-1/TRBV3-2; j_gene: TRBJ1-2; abundance: NA; d_gene: TRBD1; CDR3aa: CASSQDRAGGIDYGYTF
v_gene: TRBV19; j_gene: TRBJ1-3; abundance: NA; d_gene: NA; CDR3aa: CASSIASSGNTIYF
v_gene: TRBV6-2/TRBV6-3; j_gene: TRBJ2-2; abundance: NA; d_gene: TRBD2; CDR3aa: CASSLRTSGGGLTGTGELFF
v_gene: TRBV3-1/TRBV3-2; j_gene: TRBJ1-6; abundance: once; d_gene: TRBD1; CDR3aa: CASSYTGRGRRPLHF
v_gene: TRBV4-2; j_gene: TRBJ2-7; abundance: once; d_gene: TRBD2; CDR3aa: CASSSPGGSTGDEQYF
v_gene: TRBV7-9; j_gene: TRBJ2-5; abundance: NA; d_gene: TRBD2; CDR3aa: CASSSSGFQETQYF
v_gene: TRBV28; j_gene: TRBJ2-1; abundance: NA; d_gene: TRBD2; CDR3aa: CASSFASGGGSYNEQFF
v_gene: TRBV18; j_gene: TRBJ1-2; abundance: NA; d_gene: NA; CDR3aa: CASSPDTTDGYTF
v_gene: TRBV18; j_gene: TRBJ2-2; abundance: NA; d_gene: NA; CDR3aa: CASSSSQVRNTGELFF
v_gene: TRBV27; j_gene: TRBJ1-2; abundance: NA; d_gene: NA; CDR3aa: CASSLGSNYGYTF
v_gene: TRBV5-1; j_gene: TRBJ1-1; abundance: NA; d_gene: TRBD1; CDR3aa: CASSPRQGADTEAFF
v_gene: TRBV6-6; j_gene: TRBJ2-3; abundance: NA; d_gene: TRBD2; CDR3aa: CASRPSGRVTDTQYF
v_gene: TRBV7-2; j_gene: TRBJ1-5; abundance: NA; d_gene: NA; CDR3aa: CASSLGNSNQPQHF
v_gene: TRBV19; j_gene: TRBJ1-2; abundance: NA; d_gene: TRBD1; CDR3aa: CASSMTSGQGGGYGYTF
v_gene: TRBV5-1; j_gene: TRBJ1-6; abundance: NA; d_gene: NA; CDR3aa: CASSEQGIYNSPLHF
v_gene: TRBV18; j_gene: TRBJ1-5; abundance: NA; d_gene: TRBD1; CDR3aa: CASSPEGQSSNQPQHF
v_gene: TRBV7-2; j_gene: TRBJ2-5; abundance: NA; d_gene: TRBD2; CDR3aa: CASSLALRGLAYQETQYF
v_gene: TRBV7-2; j_gene: TRBJ2-1; abundance: NA; d_gene: NA; CDR3aa: CASSPSELGQFF
v_gene: TRBV7-2; j_gene: TRBJ1-5; abundance: NA; d_gene: NA; CDR3aa: CASSLTHSNQPQHF
v_gene: TRBV6-4; j_gene: TRBJ2-7; abundance: NA; d_gene: NA; CDR3aa: CASSAGFSYEQYF
v_gene: TRBV10-3; j_gene: TRBJ1-1; abundance: NA; d_gene: NA; CDR3aa: CAISESQGIMNTEAFF
v_gene: TRBV6-2/TRBV6-3; j_gene: TRBJ1-5; abundance: NA; d_gene: TRBD1; CDR3aa: CASSFSGTGYQPQHF
v_gene: TRBV5-1; j_gene: TRBJ2-2; abundance: NA; d_gene: TRBD2; CDR3aa: CASSFGLAANTGELFF
v_gene: TRBV6-2/TRBV6-3; j_gene: TRBJ2-2; abundance: NA; d_gene: TRBD2; CDR3aa: CASSPGLATGELFF
v_gene: TRBV7-9; j_gene: TRBJ2-7; abundance: few; d_gene: NA; CDR3aa: CASSARTGDSYEQYF
v_gene: TRBV7-2; j_gene: TRBJ2-2; abundance: medium-sized; d_gene: TRBD2; CDR3aa: CASTHLRGGRTGELFF
v_gene: TRBV7-9; j_gene: TRBJ2-5; abundance: NA; d_gene: NA; CDR3aa: CASTVRETQYF
v_gene: TRBV4-3; j_gene: TRBJ2-4; abundance: NA; d_gene: TRBD1; CDR3aa: CASSQRTGTGEAKNIQYF
v_gene: TRBV7-6; j_gene: TRBJ2-3; abundance: NA; d_gene: NA; CDR3aa: CASSLVADTQYF
v_gene: TRBV30; j_gene: TRBJ1-6; abundance: NA; d_gene: NA; CDR3aa: CAWRTLTGHNSPLHF
v_gene: TRBV30; j_gene: TRBJ2-5; abundance: NA; d_gene: TRBD2; CDR3aa: CAWREGLAGQETQYF
v_gene: TRBV6-5; j_gene: TRBJ2-7; abundance: once; d_gene: NA; CDR3aa: CASRGQGIQYEQYF
v_gene: TRBV9; j_gene: TRBJ1-2; abundance: NA; d_gene: NA; CDR3aa: CASSRPGRGDGYTF
v_gene: TRBV28; j_gene: TRBJ2-7; abundance: NA; d_gene: TRBD1; CDR3aa: CASTSGGVGVSYEQYF
v_gene: TRBV7-2; j_gene: TRBJ1-2; abundance: NA; d_gene: NA; CDR3aa: CASSLRPGDSGYTF
v_gene: TRBV12-3/TRBV12-4; j_gene: TRBJ2-1; abundance: once; d_gene: TRBD2; CDR3aa: CASSLWGGNEQFF
v_gene: TRBV28; j_gene: TRBJ1-3; abundance: few; d_gene: NA; CDR3aa: CASISYPDRRKNTIYF
v_gene: TRBV2; j_gene: TRBJ1-6; abundance: NA; d_gene: TRBD1; CDR3aa: CASSPQGPGNSPLHF
v_gene: TRBV27; j_gene: TRBJ2-6; abundance: NA; d_gene: TRBD1; CDR3aa: CASRLTGGLAGANVLTF
v_gene: TRBV3-1/TRBV3-2; j_gene: TRBJ1-2; abundance: NA; d_gene: NA; CDR3aa: CASSPLAGEGRYGYTF
v_gene: TRBV5-1; j_gene: TRBJ2-7; abundance: few; d_gene: NA; CDR3aa: CASSLSASLYEQYF
v_gene: TRBV7-8; j_gene: TRBJ1-2; abundance: many; d_gene: TRBD1; CDR3aa: CASSWDSFVGGYTF
v_gene: TRBV7-2; j_gene: TRBJ1-2; abundance: few; d_gene: TRBD1; CDR3aa: CASSPDRGAYGYTF
v_gene: TRBV5-1; j_gene: TRBJ2-7; abundance: once; d_gene: NA; CDR3aa: CASSLQGTLTYEQYF
v_gene: TRBV7-8; j_gene: TRBJ2-3; abundance: NA; d_gene: NA; CDR3aa: CASSSTPGATDTQYF
v_gene: TRBV15; j_gene: TRBJ2-2; abundance: NA; d_gene: NA; CDR3aa: CATSIRGTHRELFF
v_gene: TRBV29-1; j_gene: TRBJ2-1; abundance: NA; d_gene: TRBD2; CDR3aa: CSVPQGSGRRNEQFF
v_gene: TRBV18; j_gene: TRBJ2-7; abundance: once; d_gene: TRBD2; CDR3aa: CASSLGGGSYEQYF
v_gene: TRBV9; j_gene: TRBJ1-3; abundance: NA; d_gene: NA; CDR3aa: CASSVGGNVEGLSGNTIYF
v_gene: TRBV2; j_gene: TRBJ2-5; abundance: NA; d_gene: TRBD2; CDR3aa: CASMLAGAQETQYF
v_gene: TRBV6-2/TRBV6-3; j_gene: TRBJ2-1; abundance: once; d_gene: TRBD1; CDR3aa: CASSYGGQGSYNEQFF
v_gene: TRBV15; j_gene: TRBJ1-2; abundance: NA; d_gene: TRBD1; CDR3aa: CATSVGQGAFLTNYGYTF
v_gene: TRBV6-5; j_gene: TRBJ2-5; abundance: NA; d_gene: NA; CDR3aa: CASSFGQGETQYF